One sample yielded the 24 T cell receptor beta chains listed below, sequenced in a study of CD8 T cells in ankylosing spondylitis. Study-wide findings and caveats: What seemed typical of ankylosing spondylitis blood was a TCR beta motif built from about 8 highly homologous variants.

No antigens are known for them. TCRdb re-called the 5' RACE reads with MiXCR, one entry per CDR3 protein. This table holds about 840,000 distinct CDR3 sequences, approximately 10% found once. Sequenced sample: blood, either unsorted or a sorted T cell fraction (not recorded which). Source of these receptors: a male donor with ankylosing spondylitis.

This clonotype was recorded a few times. This sequence joins TRBV29-1 and TRBJ2-3; D is perhaps TRBD2 (5 bases). Germline CDR1 reads SQVTM; CDR2 reads ANQGSEA. The CDR3 has 13 amino acids. Trimming cost V 3 bases and J 6 bases, with 13 bases left between them. The CDR3 nucleotides read TGCAGCGTTGAGGCGGGTACATGGGATACGCAGTATTTT. It codes for CSVEAGTWDTQYF.

The chain carries TRBV4-2 and TRBJ1-4, with 8 bases aligning to TRBD1. Germline CDR1 LGHNA, CDR2 YNFKEQ. Trimming at V came to 0 bases and at J to 5 bases, leaving 11 bases not matched to a gene. This CDR3 spans 18 amino acids. The CDR3 spells CASSQDQSRGLSNEKLFF. The CDR3, as DNA: TGTGCCAGCAGCCAAGATCAGAGCAGGGGGCTTTCGAATGAAAAACTGTTTTTT.

This clonotype showed up many times. The chain joins TRBV4-3 to TRBJ1-1; no reliable D call. Trimming left V 0 bases short and J 6 bases short, with 8 bases between. This CDR3 has 13 residues. Germline values: CDR1 LGHNA, CDR2 YSLEER. CDR3 residues: CASSQEGRAEAFF. In DNA form, the CDR3 reads TGCGCCAGCAGCCAAGAGGGGAGGGCTGAAGCTTTCTTT.

This clonotype was recorded a few times. This chain's CDR3 is CAISPTGNTEAFF. CDR3 bases: TGTGCCATCAGTCCCACGGGGAACACTGAAGCTTTCTTT. The chain uses TRBV10-3 and TRBJ1-1; no clear D gene. CDR3 length: 13 amino acids. V shed 5 bases and J shed 1 base, with 8 bases lying between them. Germline CDR1 ENHRY, CDR2 SYGVKD.

The sample holds many counts of this clonotype. The chain couples TRBV29-1 to TRBJ2-2; D could derive from TRBD1 or TRBD2 (5 bases each). Trimming shortened V by 6 bases and J by 6 bases, and 8 bases separated the two germline ends. CDR3 size: 11 residues. Looked up from germline, CDR1 is SQVTM and CDR2 is ANQGSEA. The CDR3 DNA reads TGCAGCGTGGGGGATTCCGGGGAGCTGTTTTTT. Translated: CSVGDSGELFF.

This clonotype has just a few counts. V and J are TRBV6-2 or TRBV6-3 and TRBJ1-5, with 7 bases fitting TRBD1. The CDR3 extends over 14 amino acids. Looked up from germline, CDR1 is MNHEY and CDR2 is SVGEGT. Here the CDR3 reads CATRAGGSNQPQHF. The CDR3 DNA reads TGTGCTACTAGGGCAGGGGGTAGCAATCAGCCCCAGCATTTT.

This clonotype was counted ten times or more. The germline gene is not matched at one end of the junction; a read error may be the cause. The rearrangement links TRBV7-7 to TRBJ1-1; no reliable D call. CDR3 size: 13 residues. Looked up from germline, CDR1 is SSHAT and CDR2 is FNYEAQ (reference sequence). Written as DNA, the CDR3 is TGTGCTAGCAGCCCCAGTTTGAACACTGAAGCTTTCTTT. This encodes CASSPSLNTEAFF.

This clonotype appeared a few times. The rearrangement uses TRBV7-2 and TRBJ2-3, with D uncertain. This CDR3 comprises 12 residues. Per the germline V gene, CDR1 is SGHTA and CDR2 is FQGNSA. The germline V and J ends were trimmed by 1 base and 7 bases, with 6 bases remaining between them. The CDR3, as DNA: TGTGCCAGCAGCTTAGGTTGGAATACGCAGTATTTT. Amino acid sequence: CASSLGWNTQYF.

The genes are TRBV7-2 and TRBJ2-2; D may correspond to TRBD1 or TRBD2 (5 bases each). The V end lost 3 bases, the J end lost 4 bases, and 12 bases lay between the germline ends. CDR1 and CDR2 from the germline V gene are SGHTA and FQGNSA. The CDR3 extends over 15 amino acids. CDR3 protein: CASSLNGAGTGELFF. For the CDR3, the DNA is TGTGCCAGCAGCTTGAATGGGGCGGGCACCGGGGAGCTGTTTTTT.

This clonotype was seen more than once but under ten times. The V call is TRBV20-1, the J call TRBJ1-6; D might be TRBD1 (5 bases). Germline V gives CDR1 DFQATT, CDR2 SNEGSKA (reference sequence). The CDR3 is made up of 15 amino acids. V lost 5 bases and J 6 bases, leaving 17 bases between the germline ends. CDR3 sequence: CSARRTGTGNSPLHF. In DNA form, the CDR3 reads TGCAGTGCTCGTCGTACCGGGACCGGTAATTCACCCCTCCACTTT.

This clonotype was detected ten times or more. The rearrangement uses TRBV2 and TRBJ2-7; no firm D call. The germline V gene encodes CDR1 SNHLY and CDR2 FYNNEI. The V end was cut by 5 bases, the J end by 3 bases, with 17 bases between. The CDR3 has 15 amino acids. The CDR3, as DNA: TGTGCCAGCAGTCGACCAGCCGCCGTGAGCTACGAGCAGTACTTC. Protein product: CASSRPAAVSYEQYF.

This clonotype came up a few times. The rearrangement uses TRBV4-3 and TRBJ2-4; 8 bases map to TRBD1. Trimming took 3 bases from V and 6 from J; bases not matched to a gene: 4. CDR3 size: 14 residues. Germline CDR1 and CDR2: LGHNA and YSLEER. The CDR3: CASSHLGQGNIQYF. The CDR3 DNA reads as TGCGCCAGCAGCCACCTCGGACAGGGAAACATTCAGTACTTC.

J is TRBJ2-1 and V is TRBV20-1; 7 nucleotides align to TRBD2. The CDR3 runs to 15 residues. V was clipped by 2 bases and J by 7 bases; unmatched bases: 11. Germline V gene sequence: CDR1 DFQATT, CDR2 SNEGSKA (reference sequence). CDR3 nucleotide sequence: TGCAGTGCTAGATTACTAGCGAGAGACTGGAATGAGCAGTTCTTC. It encodes CSARLLARDWNEQFF.

This clonotype was found a few times. The rearrangement links TRBV4-1 to TRBJ2-5, with 7 bases lining up with TRBD1. V lost 2 bases to trimming and J lost 5 bases; unmatched junction nucleotides: 5. Germline V lookup: CDR1 MGHRA, CDR2 YSYEKL. The CDR3 has 14 residues. The CDR3 DNA reads as TGCGCCAGCAGCCAAAGACAGGGTGGGGAGACCCAGTACTTC. This sequence encodes CASSQRQGGETQYF.

This clonotype was seen a few times. This sequence joins TRBV5-1 and TRBJ1-3; D may be TRBD1 (5 bases). The CDR3 contains 15 residues. CDR1 and CDR2 (germline): SGHRS, YFSETQ. Deletions cut 0 bases from V and 0 bases from J, with 7 bases between. The CDR3 DNA is TGCGCCAGCAGCTTGGACAGGAGCTCTGGAAACACCATATATTTT. Its protein product is CASSLDRSSGNTIYF. The full variable domain, its missing parts supplied by reference TRBV5-1 and TRBJ1-3, is KAGVTQTPRYLIKTRGQQVTLSCSPISGHRSVSWYQQTPGQGLQFLFEYFSETQRNKGNFPGRFSGRQFSNSRSEMNVSTLELGDSALYLCASSLDRSSGNTIYFGEGSWLTVV.

The sample holds a few counts of this clonotype. This chain links TRBV5-1 with TRBJ2-5; no reliable D call. The V gene lost 0 bases and the J gene lost 1 base, with 10 bases spanning the gap. CDR1 SGHRS and CDR2 YFSETQ come from the germline V gene. The CDR3 sequence is 15 residues long. The CDR3 reads CASSLGTGLQETQYF. CDR3 nucleotide sequence: TGCGCCAGCAGCTTGGGAACTGGTCTCCAAGAGACCCAGTACTTC.

This clonotype was picked up a small number of times. V is TRBV5-1 and J is TRBJ2-5, with D hard to call. The germline V gene has CDR1 SGHRS and CDR2 YFSETQ. This CDR3 spans 13 amino acids. Trimming cost V 4 bases and J 4 bases, with 11 bases left between them. CDR3 nucleotide sequence: TGCGCCAGCAGCCTGATGTCAGGAGAGACCCAGTACTTC. It is translated as CASSLMSGETQYF.

The chain is built from TRBV20-1 and TRBJ1-5; no clear D. Trimming shortened V by 6 bases and J by 0 bases, and 12 bases separated the two germline ends. The CDR3 has 14 amino acids. Germline V gene data show CDR1 as DFQATT and CDR2 as SNEGSKA (reference sequence). CDR3 amino acids: CSARHFYSNQPQHF. The CDR3 DNA follows: TGCAGTGCGAGACACTTTTATAGCAATCAGCCCCAGCATTTT.

This clonotype was detected ten times or more. V is TRBV29-1 and J is TRBJ2-1; tentative D call: TRBD2 (6 bases). The germline CDR1 and CDR2 sequences are SQVTM and ANQGSEA. This CDR3 contains 10 residues. The ends were cut back, 7 bases at V and 5 bases at J, with 6 bases in the middle. CDR3 residues: CSGGDNEQFF. CDR3 in DNA: TGCAGCGGGGGGGACAATGAGCAGTTCTTC.

The chain joins TRBV18 to TRBJ2-7, with a weak D call TRBD1 (6 bases). CDR1 is KGHSH and CDR2 is LQKENI in the germline V gene. This CDR3 spans 14 amino acids. Trimming pared 1 base from V and 0 bases from J, leaving 7 bases between. Written as DNA, the CDR3 is TGTGCCAGCTCACCACAGGGGGTCTCCTACGAGCAGTACTTC. Translation: CASSPQGVSYEQYF.

This clonotype has ten or more counts. The chain joins TRBV5-5 to TRBJ1-2, with 8 positions matching TRBD1. Germline CDR1 SGHKS, CDR2 YYEKEE (reference sequence). The CDR3 contains 13 residues. The V segment lost 4 bases and the J segment 10 bases; nucleotides outside the gene matches: 9. The CDR3 DNA follows: TGTGCCAGCAGCCTTTGGACAGGGATAGCCTACACCTTC. Translating it yields CASSLWTGIAYTF. The complete variable domain, with remaining parts taken from reference TRBV5-5 and TRBJ1-2, reads DAGVTQSPTHLIKTRGQQVTLRCSPISGHKSVSWYQQVLGQGPQFIFQYYEKEERGRGNFPDRFSARQFPNYSSELNVNALLLGDSALYLCASSLWTGIAYTFGSGTRLTVV.

The chain links TRBV20-1 to TRBJ2-7, with 7 bases fitting TRBD1. This CDR3 comprises 11 residues. Per the germline V gene, CDR1 is DFQATT and CDR2 is SNEGSKA (reference sequence). V was pared by 7 bases and J by 3 bases, with 3 bases of the junction left unmatched. The CDR3 sequence: CSGDRDYEQYF. For the CDR3, the DNA is TGCAGTGGGGACAGAGACTACGAGCAGTACTTC.

This clonotype appeared a few times. This chain uses TRBV4-3 with TRBJ2-6, with D maybe TRBD1 (5 bases). The CDR3 is made up of 18 amino acids. Trimming stripped 0 bases from V and 4 bases from J, with 16 bases between. CDR1 LGHNA and CDR2 YSLEER come from the germline V gene. The CDR3 DNA reads as TGCGCCAGCAGCCAAGATGCACAGGTCCTTAGGGGGGCCAACGTCCTGACTTTC. Protein: CASSQDAQVLRGANVLTF.

V gene TRBV27 combines with J gene TRBJ2-7; D gene uncertain. CDR1 is MNHEY and CDR2 is SMNVEV in the germline V gene (reference sequence). The V end was cut by 6 bases, the J end by 5 bases, with 17 bases between. This CDR3 is built from 14 residues. The CDR3 loop is CASRRWRRYNEQYF. The CDR3 DNA follows: TGTGCCAGCAGAAGATGGAGAAGGTATAACGAGCAGTACTTC.